The 26 T cell receptor beta chains given below trace back to one sample, sequenced in a study of T cells after yellow fever vaccination. Each CDR3 protein gets one entry after TCRdb re-called the 5' RACE reads with MiXCR. Here the sample spans roughly 320,000 distinct CDR3 sequences, about 11% being singletons. Sequencing used CD4+ T cells sorted from PBMCs, obtained 45 days after the yellow fever booster vaccination. The receptors come from a man younger than 35 who received the YFV17D yellow fever vaccine.

This clonotype was counted between two and nine times. The chain is built from TRBV10-3 and TRBJ2-5; D not certain. Germline V gene sequence: CDR1 ENHRY, CDR2 SYGVKD. Trimming removed 0 bases at V and 9 bases at J, with 11 bases between. This CDR3 is 13 amino acids long. CDR3 loop: CAISESSDGSQYF. In DNA, the CDR3 is TGTGCCATCAGTGAGTCAAGTGATGGGTCCCAGTACTTC.

The CDR3 nucleotides are TGTGCCACCAGTGATACGGGGCAGGGCTACACCTTC. It specifies CATSDTGQGYTF. The V and J genes are TRBV24-1 and TRBJ1-2; a possible D gene is TRBD1 (5 bases). The CDR3 consists of 12 residues. V lost 3 bases and J lost 8, with 9 bases in between. Per the germline V gene, CDR1 is KGHDR and CDR2 is SFDVKD.

This clonotype was counted only a few times. This chain joins TRBV20-1 and TRBJ1-5; 8 bases map to TRBD1. V dropped 6 bases and J dropped 6; count of bases not matched to a gene: 10. Looked up from germline, CDR1 is DFQATT and CDR2 is SNEGSKA (reference sequence). The CDR3 has 14 amino acids. The CDR3 nucleotides are TGCAGTGCCCTAGGACAGGGAGTGTTTCAGCCCCAGCATTTT. Its translation: CSALGQGVFQPQHF.

This clonotype was counted many times. The CDR3 spells CASSFWTGNIGNTIYF. In DNA, the CDR3 is TGTGCCAGCAGCTTTTGGACAGGGAATATTGGAAACACCATATATTTT. The chain uses TRBV5-6 and TRBJ1-3; 8 positions match TRBD1. The CDR3 consists of 16 residues. Germline loops: CDR1 SGHDT, CDR2 YYEEEE. The J segment lost 3 bases and the V segment lost 2 bases, leaving 7 bases of the junction unmatched.

This chain connects TRBV4-1 to TRBJ1-4; D not certain. The CDR3 runs 19 residues. Germline V gene data show CDR1 as MGHRA and CDR2 as YSYEKL. Trimming took 3 bases from V and 1 from J, leaving 21 bases between them. The CDR3 nucleotides read TGCGCCAGCAGCCAGGCGGACGGGCGGGTTCGGGTAACTAATGAAAAACTGTTTTTT. This sequence encodes CASSQADGRVRVTNEKLFF.

In this sample, this clonotype turned up a few times. The V gene is TRBV7-2, the J gene TRBJ1-3; D is undetermined. Germline-derived CDR1 and CDR2 are SGHTA and FQGNSA. Trimming stripped 6 bases from V and 2 bases from J, with 14 bases between. The length of the CDR3 is 15 residues. CDR3: CASSPTPGAGNTIYF. The CDR3 DNA is TGTGCCAGCAGTCCTACTCCCGGGGCTGGAAACACCATATATTTT.

This clonotype was picked up a small number of times. The gene calls are TRBV6-6 and TRBJ2-3; unclear D gene. The germline V gene encodes CDR1 MNHNY and CDR2 SVGAGI (reference sequence). The CDR3 runs to 16 residues. Trimming stripped 6 bases from V and 4 bases from J, with 20 bases between. CDR3 amino acids: CASRFGPGKGPDTQYF. CDR3 sequence (DNA): TGTGCCAGCAGATTTGGGCCAGGCAAGGGCCCAGATACGCAGTATTTT.

This chain uses TRBV9 with TRBJ2-5; D remains ambiguous. Germline values: CDR1 SGDLS, CDR2 YYNGEE. The CDR3 is made up of 15 amino acids. Trimming stripped 2 bases from V and 0 bases from J, with 11 bases between. The CDR3 is CASSVMGNDQETQYF. The CDR3 DNA reads TGTGCCAGCAGCGTGATGGGGAATGACCAAGAGACCCAGTACTTC.

The chain links TRBV15 to TRBJ2-1; no reliable D call. Germline values: CDR1 LNHNV, CDR2 YYDKDF (reference sequence). V was shortened by 3 bases and J by 0 bases, with 21 bases between the two germline ends. This CDR3 is built from 19 residues. DNA for the CDR3: TGTGCCACCAGCAGTGCCGGGTCAACAAGATCCGGCTCCTACAATGAGCAGTTCTTC. It is translated as CATSSAGSTRSGSYNEQFF.

This clonotype was counted many times. This rearrangement joins TRBV7-2 to TRBJ2-3, with 9 bases lining up with TRBD2. The CDR3 spans 14 residues. CDR1 SGHTA and CDR2 FQGNSA come from the germline V gene. With V trimmed by 3 bases and J by 4 bases, 2 bases remained unmatched. CDR3: CASSLGLAPDTQYF. In DNA, the CDR3 is TGTGCCAGCAGCTTGGGACTAGCTCCAGATACGCAGTATTTT.

This clonotype was found many times. The V and J genes are TRBV5-1 and TRBJ2-5; D perhaps matches TRBD2 (6 bases). This CDR3 region has 16 residues. The germline V gene has CDR1 SGHRS and CDR2 YFSETQ. V was cut by 0 bases and J by 1 base, with 13 bases left in between. DNA for the CDR3: TGCGCCAGCAGCTTGGTGCAGGGAGGCGGCCAAGAGACCCAGTACTTC. It encodes CASSLVQGGGQETQYF.

This clonotype appeared a few times. For the CDR3, the DNA is TGCGCCAGCAGCCAAGATGAAGCGGGGGTTTTCTACGAGCAGTACTTC. It specifies CASSQDEAGVFYEQYF. This chain connects TRBV4-3 to TRBJ2-7; 8 bases map to TRBD2. V lost 0 bases to trimming and J lost 3 bases; unmatched junction nucleotides: 7. In germline, CDR1 is LGHNA, CDR2 YSLEER. The CDR3 contains 16 residues.

The chain has TRBV20-1 and TRBJ1-4; D gene uncertain. This CDR3 spans 14 amino acids. Trimming took 0 bases from V and 4 from J, leaving 9 bases between them. CDR1 and CDR2 (germline): DFQATT, SNEGSKA (reference sequence). The CDR3 DNA reads TGCAGTGCTAGAGATTTGCGACTTAATGAAAAACTGTTTTTT. Amino acids: CSARDLRLNEKLFF.

The chain joins TRBV7-6 to TRBJ1-1; TRBD1 agrees at 9 bases. The CDR3 loop spans 15 amino acids. The germline gives CDR1 SGHVS, CDR2 FNYEAQ. The V gene end was trimmed by 5 bases and the J gene end by 3 bases; junction bases not matched to a gene: 7. The CDR3 sequence: CASSLMGQGDTEAFF. The CDR3 nucleotides are TGTGCCAGCAGCCTAATGGGACAGGGCGACACTGAAGCTTTCTTT.

The J gene is TRBJ1-6, the V gene TRBV7-2; D might be TRBD1 (5 bases). CDR1 SGHTA and CDR2 FQGNSA come from the germline V gene. This CDR3 comprises 15 residues. The V and J ends lost 0 bases and 9 bases respectively, with 12 bases between them. The CDR3 protein is CASSLALGLFSPLHF. CDR3 in DNA: TGTGCCAGCAGCTTAGCTCTGGGGCTGTTTTCACCCCTCCACTTT.

This clonotype occurred a few times. V is TRBV4-2 and J is TRBJ2-5, with a weak D call TRBD1 (6 bases). V lost 4 bases and J 2 bases, leaving 11 bases between the germline ends. From germline, CDR1 is LGHNA and CDR2 YNFKEQ. The CDR3 totals 14 residues. CDR3 amino acids: CASSPRDKQETQYF. For the CDR3, the DNA is TGTGCCAGCAGCCCCCGGGACAAACAAGAGACCCAGTACTTC.

This clonotype has just a few counts. The rearrangement joins TRBV5-5 to TRBJ2-7; D tentatively reads TRBD1 or TRBD2 (5 bases each). Trimming removed 4 bases at V and 6 bases at J, with 20 bases between. CDR3 length equals 15 residues. Germline CDR1 is SGHKS and CDR2 is YYEKEE (reference sequence). The CDR3 loop reads CASSHRDPPSGEQYF. CDR3 sequence (DNA): TGTGCCAGCAGCCACCGGGACCCCCCGTCGGGCGAGCAGTACTTC. Together with reference TRBV5-5 and TRBJ2-7, the CDR3 gives the full variable domain: DAGVTQSPTHLIKTRGQQVTLRCSPISGHKSVSWYQQVLGQGPQFIFQYYEKEERGRGNFPDRFSARQFPNYSSELNVNALLLGDSALYLCASSHRDPPSGEQYFGPGTRLTVT.

This chain connects TRBV7-9 to TRBJ1-1; 9 bases agree with TRBD1. The CDR3 is made up of 14 amino acids. V lost 5 bases to trimming and J lost 5 bases; unmatched junction nucleotides: 6. Germline V CDR1 and CDR2: SEHNR, FQNEAQ (reference sequence). CDR3 residues: CASSPGQGLTEAFF. The CDR3 coding sequence is TGTGCCAGCAGCCCCGGACAGGGGTTGACTGAAGCTTTCTTT.

This clonotype occurred a few times. V and J are TRBV3-1 and TRBJ1-2; D gene unclear. Trimming stripped 0 bases from V and 3 bases from J, with 5 bases between. CDR1 and CDR2 (germline): LGHDT, YNNKEL (reference sequence). This CDR3 region has 13 residues. The CDR3 region is CASSQEADYGYTF. CDR3 nucleotides: TGTGCCAGCAGCCAAGAGGCAGACTATGGCTACACCTTC.

This clonotype was picked up one time. V usage is TRBV10-2 and J usage is TRBJ1-5; D ambiguous. The CDR3 is 14 amino acids. Trimming cost V 4 bases and J 4 bases, with 11 bases left between them. Germline-derived CDR1 and CDR2 are WSHSY and SAAADI. This chain's CDR3 is CASSGSSLNQPQHF. CDR3 DNA sequence: TGCGCCAGCAGTGGGAGCAGCCTAAATCAGCCCCAGCATTTT.

This clonotype was seen only a few times. The chain employs TRBV5-1 and TRBJ1-1; tentatively, D is TRBD1 (6 bases). The V end was cut by 7 bases, the J end by 6 bases, with 19 bases between. CDR1 is SGHRS and CDR2 is YFSETQ in the germline V gene. The length of the CDR3 is 14 residues. CDR3 region: CASGLDRPSAEAFF. For the CDR3, the DNA is TGCGCCAGCGGTTTAGACAGGCCGTCGGCTGAAGCTTTCTTT.

The chain uses TRBV12-3 or TRBV12-4 and TRBJ1-1, with D possibly being TRBD1 (5 bases). V shed 3 bases and J shed 1 base, with 9 bases lying between them. The CDR3 is made up of 14 amino acids. CDR3 residues: CASSFFDRNTEAFF. CDR3 nucleotides: TGTGCCAGCAGTTTTTTTGACAGGAACACTGAAGCTTTCTTT.

This clonotype was observed a single time. The V and J genes are TRBV7-2 and TRBJ2-6; D call uncertain. There are 15 residues in the CDR3. The germline CDR1 and CDR2 sequences are SGHTA and FQGNSA. Trimming pared 5 bases from V and 1 base from J, leaving 9 bases between. The CDR3 protein is CASSLPMSGANVLTF. The CDR3 nucleotides read TGTGCCAGCAGCCTCCCCATGTCTGGGGCCAACGTCCTGACTTTC.

This chain joins TRBV5-1 and TRBJ2-2; 8 bases map to TRBD2. The CDR3 consists of 15 residues. Germline CDR1 and CDR2: SGHRS and YFSETQ. The trim removed 4 bases at V and 6 bases at J, leaving 8 bases unmatched. The chain's CDR3 is CASSVILAAAGELFF. The CDR3 DNA follows: TGCGCCAGCAGCGTGATACTAGCGGCCGCCGGGGAGCTGTTTTTT.

The sample holds many counts of this clonotype. This chain uses TRBV5-1 with TRBJ2-7; TRBD1 aligns across 8 bases. CDR3 length equals 14 residues. Trimming at V came to 3 bases and at J to 6 bases, leaving 8 bases not matched to a gene. Germline CDR1 and CDR2: SGHRS and YFSETQ. The CDR3 region is CASSSGPGGGEQYF. The CDR3 nucleotides read TGCGCCAGCAGCTCAGGGCCAGGGGGCGGCGAGCAGTACTTC.

The rearrangement uses TRBV9 and TRBJ2-7; TRBD1 matches at 7 bases. The CDR3 loop spans 14 amino acids. The ends lost 4 bases at V and 1 base at J; junction bases unmatched: 5. Germline V gene lookup returns CDR1 SGDLS and CDR2 YYNGEE. The CDR3 nucleotides read TGTGCCAGCAGCCCCGGGGACAGATCCTACGAGCAGTACTTC. Translating it yields CASSPGDRSYEQYF.